This TCR beta chain comes out of a study of shared T cell receptors in the human thymus. V was clipped by 0 bases and J by 0 bases; unmatched bases: 8. The CDR3 is made up of 19 amino acids. Germline values: CDR1 LGHNA, CDR2 YNFKEQ. Assay: immunoSEQ multiplex PCR; the TCRdb copy retains only in-frame clones and omits some. The data show approximately 660,000 clones, 88% seen once. The same sample was also used in a study of human thymus T cells. This second study notes: Samples came from healthy Finnish infants during open corrective cardiac surgery. In corrective heart surgery, resections were taken, and these provided the thymus tissue. Thymic and blood repertoires seemed to show skewed V and J gene use. Thymic repertoires from unrelated individuals overlapped highly, related research reported.

The clonotype was recovered from a boy under two years old with a congenital heart defect. The sample comprised thymocytes. V is TRBV4-2 and J is TRBJ1-3; 10 bases are a match to TRBD1. Here the CDR3 reads CASSQDPGQGRTSGNTIYF. CDR3 DNA sequence: TGTGCCAGCAGCCAAGATCCGGGACAGGGGAGAACCTCTGGAAACACCATATATTTT.